A single sample is the source of the 8 T cell receptor beta chains below, sequenced in a study of tumor-infiltrating lymphocytes in primary liver carcinoma. Germline DNA was also extracted, while the blood RNA originated from unsorted whole blood. A primer in the constant region served to generate TCR beta cDNA from approximately 500 ng of total RNA. Three nested multiplex PCR rounds, a slightly modified ARM-PCR method, built the TCR beta libraries. In the first two PCR rounds, TRBV1-TRBV30 forward primers were paired with a C-beta reverse primer, and each round lasted approximately 10 cycles. TCRdb re-analysed the multiplex PCR reads in MiXCR, keeping a single row per CDR3 protein. The sample yields 300,000 to 350,000 distinct CDR3 sequences, about 61% seen once. Sequenced input: peripheral blood. These receptors all come from a man in his forties with primary liver carcinoma and hepatitis B virus infection.

This rearrangement joins TRBV30 to TRBJ2-2; D is undetermined. Trimming took off 2 bases at V and 9 bases at J, with 13 bases between the two ends. CDR3 length: 13 residues. Germline assignment: CDR1 GTSNPN and CDR2 SVGIG (reference sequence). The CDR3 here is CAWSPRPVRELFF. DNA of the CDR3: TGTGCCTGGAGTCCCAGACCGGTGAGGGAGCTGTTTTTT. Drawing the rest from reference TRBV30 and TRBJ2-2, the complete variable domain is SQTIHQWPATLVQPVGSPLSLECTVEGTSNPNLYWYRQAAGRGLQLLFYSVGIGQISSEVPQNLSASRPQDRQFILSSKKLLLSDSGFYLCAWSPRPVRELFFGEGSRLTVL.

This clonotype was recorded at least ten times. The V call is TRBV6-1, the J call TRBJ2-1; 9 positions agree with TRBD1. The CDR3 covers 14 residues. Per germline, CDR1 MNHNS and CDR2 SASEGT. V trimming: 6 bases; J trimming: 12 bases; junction bases outside the gene matches: 12. CDR3 loop: CASSWDRESSGQFF. CDR3 coding DNA: TGTGCCAGCAGCTGGGACAGGGAGAGTTCAGGGCAGTTCTTC.

Note on this clonotype: This sequence may be a read error, since a much larger clone differs from it by one base. The CDR3 region has the DNA TGTGCCAACAGAAGGGACAGGGAATACGAGCAGTACTTC. Its translation is CANRRDREYEQYF. The chain links TRBV6-5 to TRBJ2-7, with 9 bases that match TRBD1. The CDR3 covers 13 residues. CDR1 and CDR2 from the germline V gene are MNHEY and SVGAGI. V was pared by 10 bases and J by 4 bases, with 8 bases of the junction left unmatched.

Points on this clonotype: At one end the junction does not follow the germline gene, possibly because of a read error. This sequence joins TRBV5-4 and TRBJ2-1; 8 bases fit TRBD2. Germline V gene data show CDR1 as SGHNT and CDR2 as YYREEE (reference sequence). The CDR3 is 15 residues long. CDR3 sequence (DNA): TGTGCCAGCAGCTTCGGGACTAGTGCCTACAATGATCAGTTCTTC. Translated: CASSFGTSAYNDQFF.

This clonotype occurred a few times. The V call is TRBV6-1, the J call TRBJ2-7; 7 nucleotides match TRBD2. There are 15 residues in the CDR3. Germline values: CDR1 MNHNS, CDR2 SASEGT. The V gene end was trimmed by 7 bases and the J gene end by 3 bases; junction bases not matched to a gene: 12. CDR3 sequence reads: CASIRLGLRDYEQYF. CDR3 sequence (DNA): TGTGCCAGCATTCGTCTGGGACTACGAGACTACGAGCAGTACTTC.

The V gene is TRBV2, the J gene TRBJ1-1; TRBD1 might be the D (6 bases). Per germline, CDR1 SNHLY and CDR2 FYNNEI. V was clipped by 3 bases and J by 10 bases, with 12 bases between them. The CDR3 totals 12 residues. The CDR3 nucleotides read TGTGCCAGCAGTGACGGCTCAGGGGTAGCTTTCTTT. Translating gives CASSDGSGVAFF.

V and J are TRBV6-1 and TRBJ2-4, with 12 bases aligning to TRBD1. V lost 4 bases to trimming and J lost 7 bases; unmatched junction nucleotides: 8. The germline gives CDR1 MNHNS, CDR2 SASEGT. The CDR3 spans 16 residues. CDR3 DNA: TGTGCCAGCAGTGCGGCTCCGGGACAGGGGGCTAACATTCAGTACTTC. The encoded protein is CASSAAPGQGANIQYF.

Points on this clonotype: One end of the junction is discordant with germline, which a read error may explain. V and J are TRBV5-8 and TRBJ2-2; D is tentatively TRBD1 or TRBD2 (5 bases each). The CDR3 spans 12 residues. Germline CDR1 is SGHTS and CDR2 is YDEGEE. The CDR3 reads CASSLGVGELFF. CDR3 nucleotides: TGTGCCAGTAGCTTGGGGGTCGGGGAGCTGTTTTTT.